This T cell receptor (beta chain) originates from a study of blood T cell repertoires in COVID-19. Overall study context: From the United States, Italy and Spain came samples of acute and convalescent COVID-19.

Trimming at V came to 3 bases and at J to 2 bases, leaving 6 bases not matched to a gene. CDR3 length: 16 residues. Germline V CDR1 and CDR2: MDHEN, SYDVKM. TCRdb's copy holds only in-frame clones and misses some; the assay was immunoSEQ multiplex PCR. The sample consists of a few hundred thousand clones, around nine tenths of them appearing once. The rearrangement joins TRBV28 to TRBJ2-7; 11 nucleotides align to TRBD2. This clonotype was obtained from a man aged 25-40 years in a cohort exposed to, infected with or recovered from COVID-19 (not recorded which). Specimen: PBMCs or T cells enriched from blood (not recorded which). The CDR3 DNA reads as TGTGCCAGCAGTTTCCCCACTAGCGGGGGAGCCTACGAGCAGTACTTC. Translating gives CASSFPTSGGAYEQYF.